The next 11 T cell receptor beta chains were all read from a single sample in a study of T cell repertoires in cytomegalovirus infection. TCRdb called the reads again in MiXCR, with one record for every CDR3 protein. The sample holds 250,000 or so distinct CDR3 sequences, around 8.7% seen once. The sequenced sample was PBMCs. The source is a human donor in good health (CMV status not recorded). Some clones in this sample may be carry-over from other donors' samples.

This clonotype has ten or more counts. The chain employs TRBV7-2 and TRBJ2-5, with TRBD2 identical over 7 bases. Trimming took 4 bases from V and 4 from J; bases not matched to a gene: 12. The germline CDR1 and CDR2 sequences are SGHTA and FQGNSA. This CDR3 has 16 residues. For the CDR3, the DNA is TGTGCCAGCAGCTCCCGCCTGGGAGGGCGGGGAGAGACCCAGTACTTC. Translated: CASSSRLGGRGETQYF.

This clonotype was recorded many times. The rearrangement joins TRBV7-2 to TRBJ2-1, with 7 bases that match TRBD1. Germline CDR1 SGHTA, CDR2 FQGNSA. This CDR3 has 14 amino acids. V dropped 7 bases and J dropped 9; count of bases not matched to a gene: 12. The CDR3 loop is CASTNRGRIGEQFF. The CDR3 DNA is TGTGCCAGCACCAATAGGGGGCGGATAGGTGAGCAGTTCTTC.

This clonotype was detected ten times or more. V is TRBV29-1 and J is TRBJ1-2; no firm D call. V lost 3 bases and J 2 bases, leaving 7 bases between the germline ends. Germline CDR1 is SQVTM and CDR2 is ANQGSEA. This CDR3 region has 12 residues. The CDR3 region has the DNA TGCAGCGTTGACAGGTCAAACTATGGCTACACCTTC. Encoded protein: CSVDRSNYGYTF.

This clonotype was detected many times. The DNA for the CDR3 is TGTGCCAGCAGCTCCGACAGGGGGGCCTGGGAGACCCAGTACTTC. As protein: CASSSDRGAWETQYF. The J gene is TRBJ2-5, the V gene TRBV7-6, with 9 bases fitting TRBD1. CDR3 length: 15 amino acids. The junction had 8 bases not matched to a gene; V was cut back by 4 bases and J by 5 bases. Germline values: CDR1 SGHVS, CDR2 FNYEAQ.

This clonotype was observed many times. The chain couples TRBV2 to TRBJ1-1; D is perhaps TRBD1 (6 bases). This CDR3 has 16 amino acids. In germline, CDR1 is SNHLY, CDR2 FYNNEI. Trimming pared 9 bases from V and 1 base from J, leaving 21 bases between. This CDR3 is CASKLQGRKRNTEAFF. The CDR3 nucleotides are TGTGCCAGTAAGTTGCAGGGGAGGAAGAGGAACACTGAAGCTTTCTTT.

At least ten counts were recorded for this clonotype. V gene TRBV7-9 combines with J gene TRBJ2-7; D is possibly TRBD2 (5 bases). CDR3 length: 14 amino acids. Germline V gene data show CDR1 as SEHNR and CDR2 as FQNEAQ (reference sequence). Trimming took 5 bases from V and 5 from J, leaving 16 bases between them. This CDR3 reads CASSPPGFHDEQYF. The CDR3 DNA follows: TGTGCCAGCAGCCCCCCGGGGTTCCACGACGAGCAGTACTTC.

In its sample, this clonotype was seen many times. The V call is TRBV7-2, the J call TRBJ2-2; D is tentatively TRBD1 or TRBD2 (5 bases each). Trimming took off 3 bases at V and 6 bases at J, with 17 bases between the two ends. Germline loops: CDR1 SGHTA, CDR2 FQGNSA. The CDR3 extends over 16 amino acids. CDR3 nucleotide sequence: TGTGCCAGCAGCTTCAACGGGGCTAGCCGGGCCGGGGAGCTGTTTTTT. Translated: CASSFNGASRAGELFF.

The sample holds many counts of this clonotype. The gene calls are TRBV20-1 and TRBJ1-4, with unresolved D. V gave up 4 bases and J gave up 3 bases, with 15 bases separating them. The CDR3 extends over 15 amino acids. CDR1 is DFQATT, CDR2 SNEGSKA, per germline (reference sequence). Here the CDR3 DNA reads TGCAGTGCTACCCGCCCGGGTACTCCTAATGAAAAACTGTTTTTT. Its protein product is CSATRPGTPNEKLFF.

This clonotype has a handful of counts. The chain joins TRBV11-3 to TRBJ1-6; D ambiguous. V lost 3 bases to trimming and J lost 7 bases, with 13 bases between them. The CDR3 is 15 amino acids. Germline CDR1 and CDR2: SGHNT and YENEEA. CDR3 DNA: TGTGCCAGCAGCTTCGATTGGGGAAGGAATTCACCCCTCCACTTT. Amino acid sequence: CASSFDWGRNSPLHF.

This clonotype was detected ten times or more. This chain links TRBV7-2 with TRBJ2-7; D might be TRBD2 (5 bases). CDR3 length: 16 residues. Germline V lookup: CDR1 SGHTA, CDR2 FQGNSA. With 5 bases removed from V and 0 bases from J, the gap between germline ends came to 17 bases. The CDR3 coding sequence is TGTGCCAGCAGCCCGGCGGGCTCGTTGAGCTCCTACGAGCAGTACTTC. Translating gives CASSPAGSLSSYEQYF.

There are many counts of this clonotype. The rearrangement joins TRBV7-2 to TRBJ2-5; 10 positions agree with TRBD1. J gave up 5 bases and V 5 bases, and 8 bases lay outside the gene matches. Germline V gene lookup returns CDR1 SGHTA and CDR2 FQGNSA. The CDR3 is 15 amino acids. Here the CDR3 DNA reads TGTGCCAGCAGCCACGACAGGGGGCCATGGGAGACCCAGTACTTC. Its protein product is CASSHDRGPWETQYF.